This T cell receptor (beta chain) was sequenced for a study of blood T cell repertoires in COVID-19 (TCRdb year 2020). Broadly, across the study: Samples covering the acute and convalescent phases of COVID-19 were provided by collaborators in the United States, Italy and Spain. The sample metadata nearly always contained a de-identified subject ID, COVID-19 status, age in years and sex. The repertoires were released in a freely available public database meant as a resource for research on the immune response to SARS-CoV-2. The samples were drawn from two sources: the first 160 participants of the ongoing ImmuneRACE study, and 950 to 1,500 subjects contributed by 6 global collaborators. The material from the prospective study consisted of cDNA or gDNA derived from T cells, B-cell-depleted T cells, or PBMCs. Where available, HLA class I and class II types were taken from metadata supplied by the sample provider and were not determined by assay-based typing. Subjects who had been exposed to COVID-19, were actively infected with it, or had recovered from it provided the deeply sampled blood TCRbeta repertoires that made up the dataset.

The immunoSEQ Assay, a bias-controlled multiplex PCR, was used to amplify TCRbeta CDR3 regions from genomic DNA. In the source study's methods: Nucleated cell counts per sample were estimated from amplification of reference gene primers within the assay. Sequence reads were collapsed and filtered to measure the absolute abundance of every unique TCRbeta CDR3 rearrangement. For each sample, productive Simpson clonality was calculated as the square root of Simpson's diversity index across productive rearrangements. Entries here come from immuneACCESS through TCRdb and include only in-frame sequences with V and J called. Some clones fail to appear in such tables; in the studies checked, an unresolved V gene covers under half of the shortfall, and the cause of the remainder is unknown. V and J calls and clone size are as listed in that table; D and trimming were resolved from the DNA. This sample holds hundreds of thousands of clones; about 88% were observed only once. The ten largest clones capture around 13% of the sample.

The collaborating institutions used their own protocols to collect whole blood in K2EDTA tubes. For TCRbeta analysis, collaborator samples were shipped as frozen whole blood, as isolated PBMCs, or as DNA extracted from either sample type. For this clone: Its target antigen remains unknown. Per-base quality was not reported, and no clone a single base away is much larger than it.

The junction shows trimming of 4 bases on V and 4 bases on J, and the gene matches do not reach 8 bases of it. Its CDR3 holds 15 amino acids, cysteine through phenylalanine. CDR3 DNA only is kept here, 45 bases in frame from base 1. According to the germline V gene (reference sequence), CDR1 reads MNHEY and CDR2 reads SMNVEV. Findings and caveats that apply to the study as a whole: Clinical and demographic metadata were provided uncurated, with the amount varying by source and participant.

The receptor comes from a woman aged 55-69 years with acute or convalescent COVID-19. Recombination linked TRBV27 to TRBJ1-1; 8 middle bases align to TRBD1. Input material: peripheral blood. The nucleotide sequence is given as TGTGCCAGCAGTTCTGGGGACAGGTTACGCACTGAAGCTTTCTTT. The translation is CASSSGDRLRTEAFF.